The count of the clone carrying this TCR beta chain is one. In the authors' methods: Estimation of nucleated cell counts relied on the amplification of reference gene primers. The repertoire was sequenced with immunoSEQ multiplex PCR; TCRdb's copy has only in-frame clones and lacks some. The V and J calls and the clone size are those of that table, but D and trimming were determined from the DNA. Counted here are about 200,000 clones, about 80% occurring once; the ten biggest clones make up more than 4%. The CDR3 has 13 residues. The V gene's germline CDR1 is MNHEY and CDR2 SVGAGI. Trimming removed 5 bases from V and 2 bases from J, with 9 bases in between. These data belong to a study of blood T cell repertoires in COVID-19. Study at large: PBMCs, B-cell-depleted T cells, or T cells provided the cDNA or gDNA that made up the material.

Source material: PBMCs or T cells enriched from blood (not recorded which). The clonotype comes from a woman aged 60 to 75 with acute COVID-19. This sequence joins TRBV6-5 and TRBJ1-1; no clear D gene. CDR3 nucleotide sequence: TGTGCCAGCAGTCCGGGAGGTAACACTGAAGCTTTCTTT. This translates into CASSPGGNTEAFF.